This entry lists 27 T cell receptor beta chains sequenced from one sample in a study of T cells after yellow fever vaccination. TCRdb recomputed calls from the 5' RACE reads with MiXCR, one row per CDR3 protein. The data hold about 210,000 distinct CDR3 sequences, with approximately 6.8% observed a single time. The specimen was CD4+ T cells sorted from PBMCs, collected on the day of the yellow fever booster vaccination. The receptors were sampled from a young man who received the YFV17D yellow fever vaccine.

This clonotype was found many times. The chain employs TRBV5-6 and TRBJ2-7, with D perhaps matching TRBD1 (5 bases). This CDR3 has 14 amino acids. The germline V gene has CDR1 SGHDT and CDR2 YYEEEE. Trimming took 4 bases from V and 0 from J, leaving 11 bases between them. The CDR3 DNA sequence: TGTGCCAGCAGCAAACTGACAGTCTCCTACGAGCAGTACTTC. Residues: CASSKLTVSYEQYF.

This clonotype was detected ten times or more. The rearrangement links TRBV3-1 to TRBJ2-7; perhaps TRBD2 as D (6 bases). V was trimmed by 1 base and J by 6 bases, leaving 19 bases between them. CDR3 length equals 16 residues. Germline assignment: CDR1 LGHDT and CDR2 YNNKEL (reference sequence). In DNA, the CDR3 is TGTGCCAGCAGCCAAGCCGGATTGGCCGGGGGTGGCGAGCAGTACTTC. Translating gives CASSQAGLAGGGEQYF.

This clonotype was recorded many times. The chain is built from TRBV4-1 and TRBJ2-1, with D unresolved. Trimming pared 4 bases from V and 0 bases from J, leaving 10 bases between. In germline, CDR1 is MGHRA, CDR2 YSYEKL. CDR3 length: 15 residues. CDR3 sequence (DNA): TGCGCCAGCAGCCCACCGGTAGGCTCCTACAATGAGCAGTTCTTC. Its protein is CASSPPVGSYNEQFF.

There are a few counts of this clonotype. The genes are TRBV7-2 and TRBJ2-2; D ambiguous. CDR3 length: 12 amino acids. Trimming cost V 3 bases and J 6 bases, with 5 bases left between them. In germline, CDR1 is SGHTA, CDR2 FQGNSA. Here the CDR3 reads CASSFGAGELFF. CDR3 bases: TGTGCCAGCAGCTTTGGCGCCGGGGAGCTGTTTTTT.

This clonotype has more than one count but fewer than ten. The V call is TRBV12-3 or TRBV12-4, the J call TRBJ2-7; D is uncertain. The CDR3 loop spans 13 amino acids. Trimming cost V 5 bases and J 5 bases, with 13 bases left between them. This chain's CDR3 is CASSPRSPHEQYF. The CDR3, as DNA: TGTGCCAGCAGTCCCAGGTCCCCTCACGAGCAGTACTTC.

This clonotype turned up a few times. This chain uses TRBV15 with TRBJ2-2, with D maybe TRBD2 (6 bases). Germline loops: CDR1 LNHNV, CDR2 YYDKDF (reference sequence). Trimming took 8 bases from V and 0 from J, leaving 10 bases between them. The length of the CDR3 is 14 residues. CDR3 sequence (DNA): TGTGCCACCGTGGCTAGCGCGAACACCGGGGAGCTGTTTTTT. It specifies CATVASANTGELFF. Variable domain in full (rest from reference TRBV15 and TRBJ2-2): DAMVIQNPRYQVTQFGKPVTLSCSQTLNHNVMYWYQQKSSQAPKLLFHYYDKDFNNEADTPDNFQSRRPNTSFCFLDIRSPGLGDTAMYLCATVASANTGELFFGEGSRLTVL.

This clonotype has a count of ten or more. V gene TRBV5-1 combines with J gene TRBJ2-5; TRBD2 agrees at 7 bases. The CDR3 sequence is 13 residues long. The V segment lost 7 bases and the J segment 1 base; nucleotides outside the gene matches: 4. Germline V gives CDR1 SGHRS, CDR2 YFSETQ. DNA for the CDR3: TGCGCCAGCTCAAGCGGGGCCCAAGAGACCCAGTACTTC. Its protein is CASSSGAQETQYF.

This clonotype was detected ten times or more. The rearrangement uses TRBV12-3 or TRBV12-4 and TRBJ1-2; D unresolved. The CDR3 runs to 13 residues. Trimming removed 3 bases from V and 8 bases from J, with 13 bases in between. CDR3 sequence reads: CASSLIGIVGYTF. CDR3 nucleotide sequence: TGTGCCAGCAGTTTGATAGGGATCGTGGGCTACACCTTC.

As to this clonotype: The junction differs from germline at one of its ends, possibly a read error. V is TRBV4-2 and J is TRBJ2-7; D tentatively fits TRBD1 or TRBD2 (5 bases each). Per germline, CDR1 LGHNA and CDR2 YNFKEQ. This CDR3 spans 14 amino acids. CDR3 sequence reads: CAISPGALSYEQYF. CDR3 in DNA: TGTGCCATCAGCCCCGGGGCCCTTAGCTACGAGCAGTACTTC.

The table lists this clonotype with a few counts. Here the CDR3 DNA reads TGTGCCAGCAGCTTACAGGGAGTTCGAAACACCATATATTTT. It translates to CASSLQGVRNTIYF. This chain uses TRBV7-2 with TRBJ1-3; D is perhaps TRBD1 (5 bases). CDR1 and CDR2 (germline): SGHTA, FQGNSA. This CDR3 has 14 amino acids. Between the trimmed V and J ends, which lost 2 bases and 5 bases, there was a span of 10 bases.

This clonotype was seen ten or more times. V is TRBV29-1 and J is TRBJ2-7; 8 nucleotides align to TRBD1. CDR3 length: 15 amino acids. V dropped 5 bases and J dropped 2; count of bases not matched to a gene: 11. The germline CDR1 and CDR2 sequences are SQVTM and ANQGSEA. CDR3 sequence (DNA): TGCAGCGTTCGAAAAGACAGGGGAGGAACCTACGAGCAGTACTTC. Residues: CSVRKDRGGTYEQYF.

The V and J genes are TRBV10-2 and TRBJ2-2, with a weak D call TRBD2 (5 bases). This CDR3 is 14 amino acids long. CDR1 WSHSY and CDR2 SAAADI come from the germline V gene. V was clipped by 6 bases and J by 4 bases, with 12 bases between them. The CDR3 here is CASRLSGSTGELFF. The CDR3 DNA reads TGCGCCAGCAGGCTCAGCGGAAGCACCGGGGAGCTGTTTTTT.

The V and J genes are TRBV5-1 and TRBJ1-2, with D unresolved. CDR3 length: 14 amino acids. V was cut by 4 bases and J by 8 bases, with 18 bases left in between. The germline V gene encodes CDR1 SGHRS and CDR2 YFSETQ. CDR3: CASSPGGPDRGYTF. In nucleotides, the CDR3 is TGCGCCAGCAGCCCTGGTGGCCCGGACCGCGGCTACACCTTC. The whole variable domain, filled in from reference TRBV5-1 and TRBJ1-2, reads KAGVTQTPRYLIKTRGQQVTLSCSPISGHRSVSWYQQTPGQGLQFLFEYFSETQRNKGNFPGRFSGRQFSNSRSEMNVSTLELGDSALYLCASSPGGPDRGYTFGSGTRLTVV.

The CDR3 DNA reads as TGTGCCAGCAGCCAGCCGACAGGGCTGAGAGATACGCAGTATTTT. Translation: CASSQPTGLRDTQYF. The J gene is TRBJ2-3, the V gene TRBV3-1, with 7 bases identical to TRBD1. Germline V gene sequence: CDR1 LGHDT, CDR2 YNNKEL (reference sequence). The V segment lost 3 bases and the J segment 5 bases; nucleotides outside the gene matches: 8. The CDR3 contains 15 residues.

The J gene is TRBJ2-1, the V gene TRBV7-9; 12 bases line up with TRBD1. The junction had 3 bases not matched to a gene; V was cut back by 0 bases and J by 9 bases. The CDR3 totals 15 residues. Germline V CDR1 and CDR2: SEHNR, FQNEAQ (reference sequence). Written as DNA, the CDR3 is TGTGCCAGCAGCTTAGCGGGACAGGGGGCGGCTGAGCAGTTCTTC. Residues: CASSLAGQGAAEQFF.

This clonotype was observed a handful of times. The V and J genes are TRBV11-2 and TRBJ1-1; 11 nucleotides align to TRBD1. Germline CDR1 and CDR2: SGHAT and FQNNGV. The trim removed 0 bases at V and 0 bases at J, leaving 3 bases unmatched. The CDR3 covers 17 residues. CDR3 sequence: CASSLEGQGVVNTEAFF. CDR3 bases: TGTGCCAGCAGCTTAGAGGGACAGGGGGTGGTGAACACTGAAGCTTTCTTT.

The genes are TRBV9 and TRBJ2-1; D possibly corresponds to TRBD2 (5 bases). This CDR3 comprises 15 residues. Trimming removed 4 bases from V and 5 bases from J, with 16 bases in between. Germline assignment: CDR1 SGDLS and CDR2 YYNGEE. CDR3 in DNA: TGTGCCAGCAGCAAGAAGGCGGGTTCCAACAATGAGCAGTTCTTC. Its translation: CASSKKAGSNNEQFF. The whole variable domain, filled in from reference TRBV9 and TRBJ2-1, reads DSGVTQTPKHLITATGQRVTLRCSPRSGDLSVYWYQQSLDQGLQFLIQYYNGEERAKGNILERFSAQQFPDLHSELNLSSLELGDSALYFCASSKKAGSNNEQFFGPGTRLTVL.

Only a few counts were recorded for this clonotype. The rearrangement uses TRBV3-1 and TRBJ2-7; 8 bases fit TRBD2. V shed 3 bases, J shed 2 bases, and the junction held 9 bases outside the gene matches. CDR3 length: 16 residues. Germline loops: CDR1 LGHDT, CDR2 YNNKEL (reference sequence). This chain's CDR3 is CASSHQGGSGTYEQYF. Written as DNA, the CDR3 is TGTGCCAGCAGCCACCAAGGGGGTAGCGGGACCTACGAGCAGTACTTC.

In this sample, this clonotype turned up a few times. This sequence joins TRBV10-3 and TRBJ2-7; D is possibly TRBD2 (6 bases). Germline V gene data show CDR1 as ENHRY and CDR2 as SYGVKD. V was cut by 2 bases and J by 3 bases, with 11 bases left in between. The CDR3 sequence is 14 residues long. The CDR3 spells CAISETVGLYEQYF. As DNA, the CDR3 is TGTGCCATCAGTGAGACTGTGGGACTCTACGAGCAGTACTTC.

V and J are TRBV29-1 and TRBJ2-2; TRBD1 might be the D (5 bases). V was shortened by 5 bases and J by 6 bases, with 13 bases between the two germline ends. The germline V gene encodes CDR1 SQVTM and CDR2 ANQGSEA. The CDR3 is made up of 13 amino acids. The CDR3 reads CSVSSTGSGELFF. The DNA of the CDR3 is TGCAGCGTTTCCTCAACAGGATCCGGGGAGCTGTTTTTT.

Many counts were recorded for this clonotype. The chain recombines TRBV14 with TRBJ2-7; 7 bases are shared with TRBD2. CDR3 size: 13 residues. V lost 0 bases and J lost 12; bases outside the gene matches: 8. CDR1 is SGHDN, CDR2 FVKESK, per germline. DNA of the CDR3: TGTGCCAGCAGCCAAGACCTAGGACTAGACCTGTACTTC. It translates to CASSQDLGLDLYF.

This clonotype was observed at least ten times. V usage is TRBV20-1 and J usage is TRBJ2-5; 7 nucleotides align to TRBD1. Germline assignment: CDR1 DFQATT and CDR2 SNEGSKA (reference sequence). The V and J ends lost 4 bases and 4 bases, in that order; junction bases with no gene match: 3. This CDR3 has 12 amino acids. This CDR3 is CSAKDRVETQYF. CDR3 DNA: TGCAGTGCTAAAGACAGGGTAGAGACCCAGTACTTC.

The sample holds many counts of this clonotype. The chain uses TRBV20-1 and TRBJ2-3; 7 bases fit TRBD2. Germline CDR1 and CDR2: DFQATT and SNEGSKA (reference sequence). V lost 4 bases to trimming and J lost 1 base; unmatched junction nucleotides: 5. There are 14 residues in the CDR3. The CDR3 region has the DNA TGCAGTGCTACCGGGAGGCCGGGCACAGATACGCAGTATTTT. Amino acid sequence: CSATGRPGTDTQYF.

In its sample, this clonotype was seen many times. The genes are TRBV7-2 and TRBJ2-2; 7 positions match TRBD1. CDR3 length: 15 amino acids. CDR1 and CDR2 from the germline V gene are SGHTA and FQGNSA. Germline trimming cut 6 bases from V and 5 bases from J; bases unmatched to any gene: 9. The CDR3 nucleotides are TGTGCCAGCAGGATGACAGGGAGCGGAACCGGGGAGCTGTTTTTT. Translating it yields CASRMTGSGTGELFF.

This clonotype was recorded many times. This chain uses TRBV7-2 with TRBJ1-2; D call uncertain. Germline CDR1 is SGHTA and CDR2 is FQGNSA. Trimming left V 1 base short and J 0 bases short, with 3 bases between. CDR3 length: 13 residues. The chain's CDR3 is CASSLDPNYGYTF. In DNA form, the CDR3 reads TGTGCCAGCAGCTTAGACCCTAACTATGGCTACACCTTC.

The sample holds many counts of this clonotype. The chain couples TRBV7-9 to TRBJ2-4; D may match TRBD1 or TRBD2 (6 bases each). The CDR3 is 17 residues long. In germline, CDR1 is SEHNR, CDR2 FQNEAQ (reference sequence). Deletions cut 4 bases from V and 5 bases from J, with 21 bases between. This CDR3 reads CASSSSVREYRENIQYF. The CDR3 DNA is TGTGCCAGCAGCTCATCCGTCCGGGAGTACAGGGAAAACATTCAGTACTTC.

This clonotype was detected many times. This rearrangement joins TRBV6-2 or TRBV6-3 to TRBJ2-7, with 9 positions matching TRBD2. The germline V gene encodes CDR1 MNHEY and CDR2 SVGEGT. J was trimmed by 0 bases and V by 6 bases; bases with no gene match: 6. CDR3 length equals 15 residues. The CDR3 coding sequence is TGTGCCAGCAGGCGAGCGGGAGGTGACTCCTACGAGCAGTACTTC. It is translated as CASRRAGGDSYEQYF.